The 15 T cell receptor beta chains below were found in one sample sequenced in a study of post-analysis software for immune sequencing data. The study's findings and limits: TRBV5-6, TRBV5-1 and TRBV20-1 were among roughly five TRBV segments more frequent in patients than controls.

Prepared libraries of TCR beta cDNA carried unique molecular identifiers. Using its own MiXCR run on the PCR reads, TCRdb lists one record per CDR3 protein. The table records over 250,000 distinct CDR3 sequences, about 40% of them present only once. These receptors lack a known antigen. The sample was blood. The receptors stem from a girl aged 10-17 years with multiple sclerosis.

A word on this clonotype: Possible read error: a much larger clone is one base away. The rearrangement joins TRBV6-1 to TRBJ2-7; 8 nucleotides agree with TRBD2. Germline CDR1 reads MNHNS; CDR2 reads SASEGT. There are 13 residues in the CDR3. J lost 4 bases, V lost 6 bases, and 5 bases had no gene match. CDR3 amino acids: CASSQTSAYEQYF. CDR3 sequence (DNA): TGTGCCAGCAGCCAGACTAGCGCATACGAGCAGTACTTC.

The chain joins TRBV20-1 to TRBJ2-2; the D gene is possibly TRBD1 (6 bases). V lost 4 bases and J lost 0, with 12 bases in between. This CDR3 is built from 15 residues. CDR1 is DFQATT and CDR2 is SNEGSKA in the germline V gene (reference sequence). The CDR3 coding sequence is TGCAGTGCTACCCCCGGGACAACGAACACCGGGGAGCTGTTTTTT. Its translation: CSATPGTTNTGELFF.

This clonotype has a handful of counts. CDR3 coding DNA: TGCGCCAGCAGCTTGGGACTGGGCAGGAACACCGGGGAGCTGTTTTTT. Protein: CASSLGLGRNTGELFF. This chain connects TRBV5-1 to TRBJ2-2, with D uncertain. Trimming took off 0 bases at V and 1 base at J, with 10 bases between the two ends. Germline CDR1 reads SGHRS; CDR2 reads YFSETQ. The CDR3 loop spans 16 amino acids.

This clonotype was observed many times. The chain recombines TRBV29-1 with TRBJ1-1, with D possibly being TRBD1 (5 bases). Germline V gene data show CDR1 as SQVTM and CDR2 as ANQGSEA. The ends were cut back, 4 bases at V and 5 bases at J, with 8 bases in the middle. CDR3 length equals 11 residues. CDR3 DNA sequence: TGCAGCGTTGGTGGGGGGACTGAAGCTTTCTTT. It specifies CSVGGGTEAFF.

For this clonotype: An end of the junction differs from the germline gene, which may be a read error. This sequence joins TRBV7-2 and TRBJ2-1; D may be TRBD2 (6 bases). Germline V gene lookup returns CDR1 SGHTA and CDR2 FQGNSA. CDR3 size: 14 residues. The CDR3 loop is CARSPWAGNNEQFF. DNA of the CDR3: TGTGCCCGCAGCCCGTGGGCGGGGAACAATGAGCAGTTCTTC.

About this clonotype: Mismatch with germline at one junction end may stem from a read error. This chain links TRBV20-1 with TRBJ2-3; the match to TRBD2 covers 9 bases. Germline V lookup: CDR1 DFQATT, CDR2 SNEGSKA (reference sequence). The CDR3 has 15 residues. This CDR3 reads CSARDGAGGMNTRYF. CDR3 coding DNA: TGCAGTGCTAGAGATGGCGCGGGAGGGATGAATACGCGGTATTTT.

This clonotype was counted a single time. It may be a read error: a sequence one base away is much more abundant. This chain connects TRBV6-5 to TRBJ2-5, with TRBD2 matching 14 bases. The CDR3 consists of 16 residues. From germline, CDR1 is MNHEY and CDR2 SVGAGI. CDR3 coding DNA: TGTGCCAGCAGCATTGGGACTAGCGGGGGCCAAGGGACCCAGTACTTC. Encoded protein: CASSIGTSGGQGTQYF.

This sequence joins TRBV20-1 and TRBJ2-7; tentatively, D is TRBD2 (5 bases). V was shortened by 3 bases and J by 2 bases, with 17 bases between the two germline ends. CDR3 length equals 15 residues. Looked up from germline, CDR1 is DFQATT and CDR2 is SNEGSKA (reference sequence). Here the CDR3 reads CSARDLADLAYEQYF. For the CDR3, the DNA is TGCAGTGCTAGGGATCTCGCGGACTTAGCCTACGAGCAGTACTTC.

This chain joins TRBV29-1 and TRBJ2-2; D remains unclear. Germline CDR1 SQVTM, CDR2 ANQGSEA. This CDR3 region has 15 residues. The V gene lost 4 bases and the J gene lost 1 base, with 13 bases spanning the gap. In nucleotides, the CDR3 is TGCAGCGTTGCACTCTCCAGTCAGAACACCGGGGAGCTGTTTTTT. Its translation is CSVALSSQNTGELFF.

This clonotype was recorded a few times. This chain connects TRBV20-1 to TRBJ2-5; D call uncertain. CDR1 is DFQATT and CDR2 is SNEGSKA in the germline V gene (reference sequence). Trimming took 3 bases from V and 1 from J, leaving 6 bases between them. The CDR3 has 12 residues. The CDR3 sequence: CSASPSQETQYF. The CDR3 DNA follows: TGCAGTGCTAGTCCATCCCAAGAGACCCAGTACTTC.

This clonotype was seen just once. This may be a read error: a much more frequent sequence differs by one nucleotide. The chain carries TRBV5-1 and TRBJ2-5, with TRBD1 matching over 7 bases. Germline V lookup: CDR1 SGHRS, CDR2 YFSETQ. Trimming at V came to 3 bases and at J to 11 bases, leaving 13 bases not matched to a gene. The length of the CDR3 is 14 residues. In DNA form, the CDR3 reads TGCGCCAGCAGCTCGGACAGGCGGAGCAATGAGCAGTACTTC. Amino acid sequence: CASSSDRRSNEQYF.

This clonotype was seen repeatedly, ten times or more. DNA of the CDR3: TGCAGCGTAGCAGGGGGGTCATATCGTGGCTACACCTTC. It translates to CSVAGGSYRGYTF. The V call is TRBV29-1, the J call TRBJ1-2; 7 bases line up with TRBD1. The CDR3 has 13 amino acids. In germline, CDR1 is SQVTM, CDR2 ANQGSEA. V trimming: 6 bases; J trimming: 7 bases; junction bases outside the gene matches: 11.

This rearrangement joins TRBV27 to TRBJ2-1, with D perhaps assigned TRBD1 or TRBD2 (5 bases each). Germline CDR1 is MNHEY and CDR2 is SMNVEV (reference sequence). V lost 3 bases to trimming and J lost 0 bases, with 12 bases between them. The CDR3 extends over 16 amino acids. The CDR3 DNA reads as TGTGCCAGCAGTTTCTCCGGGACCAACTCCTACAATGAGCAGTTCTTC. Encoded protein: CASSFSGTNSYNEQFF.

This clonotype was observed a handful of times. The rearrangement links TRBV20-1 to TRBJ1-5; possibly TRBD1 for D (5 bases). Germline V lookup: CDR1 DFQATT, CDR2 SNEGSKA (reference sequence). The CDR3 covers 16 residues. V lost 2 bases and J lost 4, with 18 bases in between. Here the CDR3 reads CSARRTRGAGNQPQHF. CDR3 nucleotide sequence: TGCAGTGCTAGACGGACACGGGGAGCAGGGAATCAGCCCCAGCATTTT.

This clonotype was observed once. This may be a read error, as it is one base from a much larger clone. The chain employs TRBV6-1 and TRBJ1-2; D is ambiguous. Germline V lookup: CDR1 MNHNS, CDR2 SASEGT. Trimming pared 2 bases from V and 7 bases from J, leaving 11 bases between. CDR3 size: 13 residues. CDR3 loop: CASSERQDIGYTF. DNA of the CDR3: TGTGCCAGCAGTGAAAGGCAGGATATTGGCTACACCTTC.